The 20 T cell receptor beta chains presented below share a single source sample, sequenced in a study of T cell repertoires in cytomegalovirus infection (dated by TCRdb to between 2018 and 2021). Sequenced using an Illumina HiSeq 1500. TCRdb handled the public reads itself, with Q25 trimming in fastp and clone calling in MiXCR, and kept productive beta chains. All rows with the same CDR3 protein become a single entry with the most common DNA and genes. The sample contains around 240,000 distinct CDR3 sequences, under 25% of them found a single time. The ten largest clonotypes hold about 20% of the sample. Sequenced input: CD8+ T cells from PBMCs. The receptors shown here come from a human donor in good health (CMV status not recorded). Some clones in this sample may be carry-over from other donors' samples.

This clonotype is deemed medium-sized (0.01 to 0.1%). The V call is TRBV7-9, the J call TRBJ2-5, with D perhaps being TRBD1 or TRBD2 (6 bases each). V lost 7 bases to trimming and J lost 2 bases, with 11 bases between them. CDR3 length: 13 residues. CDR1 is SEHNR, CDR2 FQNEAQ, per germline (reference sequence). CDR3 sequence reads: CASTGGKQETQYF. The CDR3, as DNA: TGTGCCAGCACCGGGGGCAAACAAGAGACCCAGTACTTC.

In its sample, this clonotype was seen a few times. The CDR3 reads CASSLFSGSLPGEQYF. The CDR3 bases are TGTGCCAGCAGCTTATTCTCGGGATCTTTACCGGGCGAGCAGTACTTC. The genes are TRBV7-3 and TRBJ2-7; D is possibly TRBD2 (5 bases). The germline gives CDR1 SGHTA, CDR2 FQGTGA. The CDR3 contains 16 residues. V lost 2 bases to trimming and J lost 6 bases, with 20 bases between them.

This clonotype was recorded at least ten times. The V and J genes are TRBV10-3 and TRBJ2-7; 9 bases fit TRBD2. The CDR3 length is 16 residues. Germline lookup yields CDR1 ENHRY and CDR2 SYGVKD. J lost 0 bases, V lost 3 bases, and 6 bases had no gene match. Here the CDR3 reads CAISDPSGASSYEQYF. CDR3 nucleotide sequence: TGTGCCATCAGTGACCCTAGCGGGGCCAGCTCCTACGAGCAGTACTTC.

This clonotype was picked up a small number of times. This rearrangement joins TRBV3-1 to TRBJ2-1; no definite D call. The germline CDR1 and CDR2 sequences are LGHDT and YNNKEL (reference sequence). Trimming cost V 1 base and J 0 bases, with 13 bases left between them. The CDR3 extends over 17 amino acids. Written as DNA, the CDR3 is TGTGCCAGCAGCCAAGCCTACGGCGGTAGCTCCTACAATGAGCAGTTCTTC. This gives the protein CASSQAYGGSSYNEQFF.

At least ten counts were recorded for this clonotype. The rearrangement uses TRBV7-9 and TRBJ1-3; 8 bases match TRBD1. In germline, CDR1 is SEHNR, CDR2 FQNEAQ (reference sequence). The CDR3 length is 16 residues. The junction had 6 bases not matched to a gene; V was cut back by 5 bases and J by 0 bases. Written as DNA, the CDR3 is TGTGCCAGCAGCCACACGACAGGGGACTCTGGAAACACCATATATTTT. This translates into CASSHTTGDSGNTIYF.

This clonotype has only a few counts. V and J are TRBV12-3 or TRBV12-4 and TRBJ1-5; no firm D call. Deletions cut 5 bases from V and 1 base from J, with 15 bases between. The CDR3 extends over 16 amino acids. This chain's CDR3 is CASSAHSLGSNQPQHF. CDR3 nucleotides: TGTGCCAGCAGTGCCCACAGTCTGGGCAGCAATCAGCCCCAGCATTTT.

As for this clonotype: A read error may explain this, as a much larger clone is one base away. The V gene is TRBV19, the J gene TRBJ2-1, with D hard to call. Trimming removed 3 bases at V and 2 bases at J, with 17 bases between. This CDR3 comprises 17 residues. The germline CDR1 and CDR2 sequences are LNHDA and SQIVND (reference sequence). The CDR3 nucleotides read TGTGCCAGTAGTATGGATTCCGCAAGCCCCCCCTACAATGAGCAGTTCTTC. Translation: CASSMDSASPPYNEQFF. The whole variable domain, filled in from reference TRBV19 and TRBJ2-1, reads DGGITQSPKYLFRKEGQNVTLSCEQNLNHDAMYWYRQDPGQGLRLIYYSQIVNDFQKGDIAEGYSVSREKKESFPLTVTSAQKNPTAFYLCASSMDSASPPYNEQFFGPGTRLTVL.

The rearrangement links TRBV28 to TRBJ2-7; D is possibly TRBD1 (5 bases). The CDR3 length is 15 residues. V gave up 8 bases and J gave up 3 bases, with 20 bases separating them. Per germline, CDR1 MDHEN and CDR2 SYDVKM. CDR3 residues: CASVSLWGPFYEQYF. The CDR3 nucleotides are TGTGCCAGCGTATCCCTCTGGGGCCCTTTCTACGAGCAGTACTTC.

This clonotype was detected only a few times. The rearrangement links TRBV7-9 to TRBJ2-3; a weak D match, TRBD2 (6 bases). This CDR3 is 15 amino acids long. V dropped 7 bases and J dropped 2 bases, with 16 bases sitting between them. Germline V CDR1 and CDR2: SEHNR, FQNEAQ (reference sequence). CDR3 in DNA: TGTGCCAGCACCCAACGGAGGGCTACCACAGATACGCAGTATTTT. Protein: CASTQRRATTDTQYF.

This clonotype occurred many times. The V gene is TRBV12-3 or TRBV12-4, the J gene TRBJ1-5, with 9 bases identical to TRBD1. The CDR3 totals 18 residues. V was pared by 7 bases and J by 1 base, with 14 bases of the junction left unmatched. In DNA form, the CDR3 reads TGTGCCAGCACCCCAAACAGGGGGCTTGAGAGGAGCAATCAGCCCCAGCATTTT. Its translation: CASTPNRGLERSNQPQHF.

This clonotype was observed a few times. The chain couples TRBV7-8 to TRBJ2-1; D is ambiguous. Germline V gene sequence: CDR1 SGHVS, CDR2 FQNEAQ. This CDR3 contains 17 residues. The ends were cut back, 2 bases at V and 1 base at J, with 15 bases in the middle. As DNA, the CDR3 is TGTGCCAGCAGCTTATCCTGGACGGCAAGATCCTACAATGAGCAGTTCTTC. It translates to CASSLSWTARSYNEQFF.

This clonotype was counted ten times or more. The V gene is TRBV7-2, the J gene TRBJ1-2; 8 positions agree with TRBD1. V was pared by 6 bases and J by 1 base, with 7 bases of the junction left unmatched. The CDR3 runs 15 residues. The germline V gene encodes CDR1 SGHTA and CDR2 FQGNSA. CDR3 DNA: TGTGCCAGCAGACCCGGGACAGGCATTAACTATGGCTACACCTTC. Amino acids: CASRPGTGINYGYTF.

This clonotype appeared many times. CDR3 residues: CASSLGGTGFDEQYF. The CDR3 DNA is TGTGCCAGCAGCTTAGGAGGGACAGGGTTCGACGAGCAGTACTTC. The chain uses TRBV7-9 and TRBJ2-7; 9 bases agree with TRBD1. Germline CDR1 is SEHNR and CDR2 is FQNEAQ (reference sequence). This CDR3 is 15 amino acids long. V was pared by 1 base and J by 5 bases, with 6 bases of the junction left unmatched.

The chain employs TRBV5-6 and TRBJ2-7; the match to TRBD1 covers 7 bases. The V gene end was trimmed by 4 bases and the J gene end by 1 base; junction bases not matched to a gene: 11. Per germline, CDR1 SGHDT and CDR2 YYEEEE. This CDR3 contains 16 residues. In nucleotides, the CDR3 is TGTGCCAGCAGCCACCCTTTGGGACAGACGTCCTACGAGCAGTACTTC. Residues: CASSHPLGQTSYEQYF.

This chain connects TRBV4-1 to TRBJ1-6; D is uncertain. The germline V gene has CDR1 MGHRA and CDR2 YSYEKL. This CDR3 has 15 amino acids. V was shortened by 0 bases and J by 9 bases, with 12 bases between the two germline ends. CDR3 DNA: TGCGCCAGCAGCCAAGACGGTCGGAACAGTTCACCCCTCCACTTT. It is translated as CASSQDGRNSSPLHF.

This clonotype occurred a few times. The chain uses TRBV10-3 and TRBJ1-5; 7 positions agree with TRBD1. CDR1 ENHRY and CDR2 SYGVKD come from the germline V gene. The CDR3 runs to 15 residues. The V gene end was trimmed by 10 bases and the J gene end by 2 bases; junction bases not matched to a gene: 11. As DNA, the CDR3 is TGTGCCAGTGGGGACAGCCCTGGGGGCAATCAGCCCCAGCATTTT. Its protein is CASGDSPGGNQPQHF.

This clonotype appeared many times. The chain is built from TRBV7-9 and TRBJ1-1; D remains unclear. V was cut by 3 bases and J by 0 bases, with 2 bases left in between. There are 12 residues in the CDR3. The germline gives CDR1 SEHNR, CDR2 FQNEAQ (reference sequence). The CDR3 region has the DNA TGTGCCAGCAGCTTCATGAACACTGAAGCTTTCTTT. It encodes CASSFMNTEAFF.

This clonotype was recorded at least ten times. The chain joins TRBV7-2 to TRBJ2-7; D might be TRBD1 (5 bases). In germline, CDR1 is SGHTA, CDR2 FQGNSA. V was trimmed by 3 bases and J by 3 bases, leaving 15 bases between them. The CDR3 runs 15 residues. CDR3 DNA sequence: TGTGCCAGCAGCTTTCAGGGCCAAGGCGTCTACGAGCAGTACTTC. The encoded protein is CASSFQGQGVYEQYF.

The rearrangement uses TRBV28 and TRBJ2-1; possibly TRBD2 for D (5 bases). The CDR3 loop spans 15 amino acids. Germline values: CDR1 MDHEN, CDR2 SYDVKM. Trimming shortened V by 3 bases and J by 3 bases, and 12 bases separated the two germline ends. The CDR3: CASSLGPAGYNEQFF. The CDR3 nucleotides are TGTGCCAGCAGTTTGGGCCCGGCGGGCTACAATGAGCAGTTCTTC.

Regarding this clonotype: This could be a read error, since a much larger clone is one nucleotide away. This sequence joins TRBV7-2 and TRBJ1-2; 7 nucleotides match TRBD1. The CDR3 is made up of 14 amino acids. The germline V gene encodes CDR1 SGHTA and CDR2 FQGNSA. The CDR3 reads CANSLGDSLNGYTF. The CDR3 nucleotides read TGTGCCAACAGCTTGGGGGACAGCCTAAATGGCTACACCTTC.